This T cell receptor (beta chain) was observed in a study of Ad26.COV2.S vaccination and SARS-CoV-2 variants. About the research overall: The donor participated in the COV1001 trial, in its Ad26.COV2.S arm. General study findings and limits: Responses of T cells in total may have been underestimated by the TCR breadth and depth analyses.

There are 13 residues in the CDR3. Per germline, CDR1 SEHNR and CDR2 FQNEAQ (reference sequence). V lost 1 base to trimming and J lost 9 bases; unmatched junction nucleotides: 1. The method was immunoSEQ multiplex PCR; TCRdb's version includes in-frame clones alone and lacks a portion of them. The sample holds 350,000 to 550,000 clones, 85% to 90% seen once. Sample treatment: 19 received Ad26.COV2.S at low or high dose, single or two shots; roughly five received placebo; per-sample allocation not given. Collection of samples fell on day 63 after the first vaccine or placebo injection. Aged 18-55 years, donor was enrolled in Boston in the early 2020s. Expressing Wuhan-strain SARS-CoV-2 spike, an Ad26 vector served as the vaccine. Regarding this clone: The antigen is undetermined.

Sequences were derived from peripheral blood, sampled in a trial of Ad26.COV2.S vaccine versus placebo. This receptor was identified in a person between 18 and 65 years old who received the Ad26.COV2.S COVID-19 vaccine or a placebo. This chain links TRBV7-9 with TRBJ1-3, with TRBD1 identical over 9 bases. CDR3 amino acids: CASSLGTGATIYF. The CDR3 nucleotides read TGTGCCAGCAGCTTAGGGACAGGGGCCACCATATATTTT.